These 29 T cell receptor beta chains share one sample of origin, sequenced in a study of post-analysis software for immune sequencing data. Findings and limits, study-wide: Patients had higher frequencies than controls of four to six TRBV segments, including TRBV5-6, TRBV5-1 and TRBV20-1.

Unique molecular identifiers were present in the TCR beta cDNA libraries. MiXCR was run by TCRdb on the PCR reads, yielding one entry per CDR3 protein. The top ten clones hold approximately 1.4% of a sample with roughly 170,000 distinct CDR3 sequences, 25% to 35% of them seen once. Antigens of these TCRs are unknown. The sample comprised blood. These receptors originate from a girl aged 10-17 years with multiple sclerosis.

As concerns this clonotype: A much larger clone differs from this one at a single base, so this may be a read error. The chain uses TRBV20-1 and TRBJ2-1, with a possible D match to TRBD2 (6 bases). Deletions cut 6 bases from V and 10 bases from J, with 13 bases between. Germline loops: CDR1 DFQATT, CDR2 SNEGSKA (reference sequence). This CDR3 spans 11 amino acids. CDR3 protein: CSAWDFYEQFF. The CDR3, as DNA: TGCAGTGCCTGGGACTTCTACGAGCAGTTCTTC.

In its sample, this clonotype was seen a few times. The chain employs TRBV7-9 and TRBJ2-5; no firm D call. CDR3 length: 12 residues. Germline CDR1 reads SEHNR; CDR2 reads FQNEAQ (reference sequence). The V end lost 2 bases, the J end lost 5 bases, and 6 bases lay between the germline ends. The CDR3: CASSLYEETQYF. The DNA for the CDR3 is TGTGCCAGCAGCTTATACGAGGAGACCCAGTACTTC.

The sample holds many counts of this clonotype. The chain recombines TRBV27 with TRBJ2-6; D gene uncertain. Trimming shortened V by 0 bases and J by 4 bases, and 4 bases separated the two germline ends. This CDR3 comprises 14 residues. Germline CDR1 MNHEY, CDR2 SMNVEV (reference sequence). In DNA, the CDR3 is TGTGCCAGCAGTTTATCTCCGGGGGCCAACGTCCTGACTTTC. As protein: CASSLSPGANVLTF.

The table lists this clonotype with a few counts. The chain carries TRBV3-1 and TRBJ1-1, with D possibly TRBD1 on 6 matching bases. The CDR3 is made up of 15 amino acids. Germline CDR1 reads LGHDT; CDR2 reads YNNKEL (reference sequence). V was cut by 4 bases and J by 7 bases, with 19 bases left in between. The CDR3 bases are TGTGCCAGCAGCCCAGAAGCGGGGGCGCGGAATGAAGCTTTCTTT. Translated: CASSPEAGARNEAFF.

The sample holds many counts of this clonotype. CDR3 nucleotide sequence: TGTGCCAGCAGCTTAACGGGGTTATTGCGGAGTGGGGAGCAGTTCTTC. Translation: CASSLTGLLRSGEQFF. This chain uses TRBV13 with TRBJ2-1; TRBD2 is a possible D gene (5 bases). The CDR3 is 16 residues long. The germline V gene has CDR1 PRHDT and CDR2 FYEKMQ (reference sequence). V was shortened by 2 bases and J by 10 bases, with 21 bases between the two germline ends.

The table lists this clonotype with many counts. The chain couples TRBV6-6 to TRBJ2-7, with D possibly being TRBD1 or TRBD2 (5 bases each). The CDR3 has 14 amino acids. V was cut by 7 bases and J by 7 bases, with 20 bases left in between. Per germline, CDR1 MNHNY and CDR2 SVGAGI (reference sequence). The CDR3 protein is CASKDRDPVWEQYF. The CDR3 region has the DNA TGTGCCAGCAAGGACCGGGACCCCGTCTGGGAGCAGTACTTC.

This clonotype was counted a few times. The rearrangement links TRBV6-1 to TRBJ2-4; the D call may be TRBD1 or TRBD2 (5 bases each). Germline-derived CDR1 and CDR2 are MNHNS and SASEGT. The CDR3 is 16 residues long. Trimming left V 7 bases short and J 0 bases short, with 16 bases between. The CDR3 DNA reads as TGTGCCAGCAATACTCCACAGGACTTAGCCAAAAACATTCAGTACTTC. Translation: CASNTPQDLAKNIQYF.

A few counts support this clonotype. The chain has TRBV5-1 and TRBJ1-1, with 7 bases lining up with TRBD1. The CDR3 runs to 16 residues. Germline values: CDR1 SGHRS, CDR2 YFSETQ. The V segment lost 2 bases and the J segment 3 bases; nucleotides outside the gene matches: 10. CDR3 region: CASSFHEDRFDTEAFF. In DNA, the CDR3 is TGCGCCAGCAGCTTTCATGAGGACAGGTTCGACACTGAAGCTTTCTTT.

This clonotype was observed a few times. A read error may account for a junction end that differs from germline. The chain is built from TRBV20-1 and TRBJ1-6; 7 nucleotides agree with TRBD1. This CDR3 region has 16 residues. Germline loops: CDR1 DFQATT, CDR2 SNEGSKA (reference sequence). CDR3 amino acids: CSARDGARGGDSPPHF. The CDR3 DNA sequence: TGCAGTGCTAGAGATGGGGCCAGGGGGGGGGACTCACCCCCCCACTTT.

This chain connects TRBV20-1 to TRBJ2-2; 11 nucleotides line up with TRBD2. This CDR3 is 15 amino acids long. Germline V gene sequence: CDR1 DFQATT, CDR2 SNEGSKA (reference sequence). V lost 5 bases to trimming and J lost 2 bases; unmatched junction nucleotides: 4. CDR3 DNA sequence: TGCAGTGCTGTAGCGGGAGGGATTAACACCGGGGAGCTGTTTTTT. Protein sequence: CSAVAGGINTGELFF.

The chain uses TRBV3-1 and TRBJ1-2, with TRBD1 matching over 7 bases. The germline V gene encodes CDR1 LGHDT and CDR2 YNNKEL (reference sequence). V lost 3 bases, J lost 4 bases, and 8 bases stayed unmatched. The CDR3 runs 15 residues. CDR3 nucleotides: TGTGCCAGCAGCCAGGGACAGCCAACTCCCTATGGCTACACCTTC. Its protein is CASSQGQPTPYGYTF. The full variable domain, completed using reference TRBV3-1 and TRBJ1-2, is DTAVSQTPKYLVTQMGNDKSIKCEQNLGHDTMYWYKQDSKKFLKIMFSYNNKELIINETVPNRFSPKSPDKAHLNLHINSLELGDSAVYFCASSQGQPTPYGYTFGSGTRLTVV.

The count of this clonotype is one. The V gene is TRBV12-3 or TRBV12-4, the J gene TRBJ1-5; D might be TRBD1 (5 bases). V lost 6 bases and J lost 1, with 13 bases in between. CDR3 length: 15 amino acids. The CDR3 bases are TGTGCCAGCAGACCTGCCAGGGTCAGCAATCAGCCCCAGCATTTT. Its translation is CASRPARVSNQPQHF.

This clonotype was picked up a small number of times. V gene TRBV6-5 combines with J gene TRBJ2-2; D is perhaps TRBD1 or TRBD2 (6 bases each). This CDR3 spans 16 amino acids. The germline CDR1 and CDR2 sequences are MNHEY and SVGAGI. V was pared by 5 bases and J by 6 bases, with 19 bases between. The CDR3 nucleotides are TGTGCCAGCAGTCACAATTGGGGGGCAGCTCCCGGGGAGCTGTTTTTT. Its protein is CASSHNWGAAPGELFF.

This clonotype was observed a few times. The chain recombines TRBV14 with TRBJ1-1; D gene uncertain. The length of the CDR3 is 13 residues. Trimming shortened V by 0 bases and J by 6 bases, and 8 bases separated the two germline ends. The germline V gene has CDR1 SGHDN and CDR2 FVKESK. The CDR3 loop reads CASSQDPTAEAFF. The CDR3 DNA follows: TGTGCCAGCAGCCAAGATCCGACCGCTGAAGCTTTCTTT.

V is TRBV29-1 and J is TRBJ1-3; possible D gene TRBD1, 6 bases. The germline gives CDR1 SQVTM, CDR2 ANQGSEA. The V and J ends lost 6 bases and 3 bases respectively, with 12 bases between them. The length of the CDR3 is 13 residues. The CDR3 here is CSVDLRGGNTIYF. CDR3 bases: TGCAGCGTAGACCTCAGGGGTGGAAACACCATATATTTT.

There are many counts of this clonotype. The rearrangement links TRBV4-1 to TRBJ1-4; D uncertain. The CDR3 covers 14 residues. CDR1 MGHRA and CDR2 YSYEKL come from the germline V gene. Trimming cost V 4 bases and J 5 bases, with 11 bases left between them. CDR3 sequence reads: CASSPRGENEKLFF. The CDR3 bases are TGCGCCAGCAGCCCCAGAGGAGAGAATGAAAAACTGTTTTTT.

With respect to this clonotype: It is unclear where the CDR3 begins or ends on the DNA, so no DNA is shown, and the CDR3 is as TCRdb lists it. This sequence joins TRBV7-5 and TRBJ1-1; the table gives TRBD1 as D, unverified against the DNA. TRBV7-5 is described as a pseudogene. Both ends counted, the CDR3 spans 21 residues. CDR3 sequence: CISVPEAGQGNLRQPNTEAFF.

The CDR3 is CASSLSGGKNDEQFF. In nucleotides, the CDR3 is TGTGCCAGCAGCCTGTCCGGGGGCAAAAATGATGAGCAGTTCTTC. The chain combines TRBV11-3 with TRBJ2-1; D may be TRBD1 or TRBD2 (6 bases each). The germline gives CDR1 SGHNT, CDR2 YENEEA. V gave up 5 bases and J gave up 8 bases, with 19 bases separating them. The CDR3 runs to 15 residues.

The V gene is TRBV20-1, the J gene TRBJ1-2, with a possible D match to TRBD1 (6 bases). This CDR3 is 14 amino acids long. Germline V lookup: CDR1 DFQATT, CDR2 SNEGSKA (reference sequence). V lost 0 bases and J 7 bases, leaving 15 bases between the germline ends. The CDR3, as DNA: TGCAGTGCTAGAGATCTACAGGGCCGGGGTGGCTACACCTTC. Protein: CSARDLQGRGGYTF.

This clonotype was seen many times. The CDR3 bases are TGTGCCAGCAGCGTTACCTTCTGGGCCAACGTCCTGACTTTC. Translation gives CASSVTFWANVLTF. The chain recombines TRBV9 with TRBJ2-6; unclear D gene. Germline V lookup: CDR1 SGDLS, CDR2 YYNGEE. The V end was cut by 2 bases, the J end by 5 bases, with 8 bases between. This CDR3 has 14 amino acids.

This clonotype showed up many times. J is TRBJ2-4 and V is TRBV28; 7 bases line up with TRBD2. Germline V gene sequence: CDR1 MDHEN, CDR2 SYDVKM. The CDR3 sequence is 14 residues long. V lost 5 bases and J lost 4; bases outside the gene matches: 5. The CDR3 loop reads CASSPTSVKNIQYF. The CDR3 DNA reads TGTGCCAGCAGTCCCACTAGCGTAAAAAACATTCAGTACTTC. The full variable domain, completed using reference TRBV28 and TRBJ2-4, is DVKVTQSSRYLVKRTGEKVFLECVQDMDHENMFWYRQDPGLGLRLIYFSYDVKMKEKGDIPEGYSVSREKKERFSLILESASTNQTSMYLCASSPTSVKNIQYFGAGTRLSVL.

V gene TRBV27 combines with J gene TRBJ1-1; D may be TRBD1 (5 bases). The CDR3 runs 15 residues. V was pared by 6 bases and J by 6 bases, with 20 bases between. Germline assignment: CDR1 MNHEY and CDR2 SMNVEV (reference sequence). The CDR3 region has the DNA TGTGCCAGCAGCACTGAGTTTGGGACCGTCCCTGAAGCTTTCTTT. It specifies CASSTEFGTVPEAFF.

With regard to this clonotype: A read error is possible here, since a much larger clone lies one base away. This sequence joins TRBV10-3 and TRBJ2-1, with D tentatively TRBD2 (5 bases). The CDR3 contains 16 residues. V lost 0 bases to trimming and J lost 7 bases, with 16 bases between them. CDR1 is ENHRY and CDR2 is SYGVKD in the germline V gene. The chain's CDR3 is CAISESGAPRRNEQFF. CDR3 DNA: TGTGCCATCAGTGAGTCCGGTGCCCCGAGGAGGAATGAGCAGTTCTTC.

The chain carries TRBV18 and TRBJ1-2; no reliable D call. V lost 2 bases and J 7 bases, leaving 14 bases between the germline ends. From germline, CDR1 is KGHSH and CDR2 LQKENI. The CDR3 is 14 residues long. The CDR3, as DNA: TGTGCCAGCTCACCATTTTCCCCACGGGGTGGCTACACCTTC. This sequence encodes CASSPFSPRGGYTF.

The rearrangement links TRBV28 to TRBJ2-5; a weak D match, TRBD1 (5 bases). Germline assignment: CDR1 MDHEN and CDR2 SYDVKM. The V gene lost 4 bases and the J gene lost 2 bases, with 11 bases spanning the gap. The CDR3 consists of 14 residues. The CDR3 DNA follows: TGTGCCAGCAGTTCCCGGACACGTCAAGAGACCCAGTACTTC. It is translated as CASSSRTRQETQYF.

As for this clonotype: A read error may produce the germline difference seen at one junction end. The chain carries TRBV3-1 and TRBJ2-2; D possibly corresponds to TRBD2 (5 bases). Looked up from germline, CDR1 is LGHDT and CDR2 is YNNKEL (reference sequence). The CDR3 contains 16 residues. The CDR3 protein is CASNQDWRAGTGELFF. The CDR3 DNA reads as TGTGCCAGCAACCAAGATTGGCGGGCGGGCACCGGGGAGCTGTTTTTT.

This chain links TRBV5-8 with TRBJ1-2; D gene uncertain. Germline CDR1 and CDR2: SGHTS and YDEGEE. There are 13 residues in the CDR3. V was trimmed by 0 bases and J by 4 bases, leaving 7 bases between them. This CDR3 is CASSLGSGYGYTF. CDR3 nucleotides: TGTGCCAGCAGCTTGGGGTCTGGCTATGGCTACACCTTC.

V gene TRBV20-1 combines with J gene TRBJ2-7, with 8 bases fitting TRBD2. Germline CDR1 reads DFQATT; CDR2 reads SNEGSKA (reference sequence). The CDR3 spans 14 residues. V gave up 3 bases and J gave up 7 bases; unmatched junction bases: 11. The CDR3 bases are TGCAGTGCTAGCCCGGGACTAGTAGTAGGTGAGCAGTACTTC. This translates into CSASPGLVVGEQYF.

J is TRBJ1-1 and V is TRBV29-1; TRBD1 matches at 7 bases. The CDR3 loop spans 16 amino acids. The germline V gene encodes CDR1 SQVTM and CDR2 ANQGSEA. V was pared by 6 bases and J by 1 base, with 14 bases of the junction left unmatched. The CDR3 is CSVLERGLGGNTEAFF. The CDR3 DNA follows: TGCAGCGTGTTGGAAAGGGGGCTAGGGGGGAACACTGAAGCTTTCTTT.